The next 23 T cell receptor beta chains were all read from a single sample in a study of shared clonotypes between healthy human individuals (dated by TCRdb to between 2020 and 2021). The library relied on the immunoSEQ multiplex PCR assay. In TCRdb, the immuneACCESS table is reduced to in-frame sequences with V and J assigned. These tables do not hold every clone; where another copy was compared, an unresolved V gene accounts for under half, and the others remain unexplained. The sample data list 2 million to 3 million clones, and 93% of these were observed just once. About 0.38% of the sample belongs to the ten largest clones. The sequenced material came from naive CD4+ T cells from PBMCs. Read against the paper, the sample's cell subset or site label means: CD45RA+ positively selected. Source of these receptors: a man aged 18-30 years in good health. Some clones in this sample may be carry-over from other donors' samples.

The V call is TRBV18, the J call TRBJ2-5, with TRBD1 identical over 7 bases. With 5 bases clipped from V and 3 bases from J, the junction kept 12 bases outside the gene matches. The germline CDR1 and CDR2 sequences are KGHSH and LQKENI. The CDR3 length is 16 residues. The CDR3 DNA reads TGTGCCAGCTCAAGTCGACAGGGCGTTTCAAAAGAGACCCAGTACTTC. It translates to CASSSRQGVSKETQYF.

V gene TRBV7-3 combines with J gene TRBJ1-1; D remains unclear. This CDR3 has 16 residues. Germline V gene data show CDR1 as SGHTA and CDR2 as FQGTGA. V gave up 2 bases and J gave up 0 bases, with 13 bases separating them. CDR3 sequence (DNA): TGTGCCAGCAGCTTATTGTCAGGAGACATGAACACTGAAGCTTTCTTT. The encoded protein is CASSLLSGDMNTEAFF. Together with reference TRBV7-3 and TRBJ1-1, the CDR3 gives the full variable domain: GAGVSQTPSNKVTEKGKYVELRCDPISGHTALYWYRQSLGQGPEFLIYFQGTGAADDSGLPNDRFFAVRPEGSVSTLKIQRTERGDSAVYLCASSLLSGDMNTEAFFGQGTRLTVV.

The CDR3 sequence: CASTLVGQGTDTQYF. DNA of the CDR3: TGTGCCAGCACCTTGGTGGGACAGGGGACAGATACGCAGTATTTT. The chain combines TRBV7-9 with TRBJ2-3, with TRBD1 matching over 10 bases. V gave up 7 bases and J gave up 3 bases; unmatched junction bases: 7. CDR1 and CDR2 from the germline V gene are SEHNR and FQNEAQ (reference sequence). There are 15 residues in the CDR3. The whole variable domain, filled in from reference TRBV7-9 and TRBJ2-3, reads DTGVSQNPRHKITKRGQNVTFRCDPISEHNRLYWYRQTLGQGPEFLTYFQNEAQLEKSRLLSDRFSAERPKGSFSTLEIQRTEQGDSAMYLCASTLVGQGTDTQYFGPGTRLTVL.

V usage is TRBV6-1 and J usage is TRBJ1-2; D gene ambiguous. V lost 2 bases and J lost 4, with 14 bases in between. The CDR3 contains 15 residues. From germline, CDR1 is MNHNS and CDR2 SASEGT. This CDR3 is CASSELIGVPYGYTF. CDR3 in DNA: TGTGCCAGCAGTGAATTAATTGGGGTACCCTATGGCTACACCTTC.

The CDR3 nucleotides read TGTGCCAGCAGCTTGGAAATGACGGATGGCTACACCTTC. Translated: CASSLEMTDGYTF. The chain employs TRBV5-4 and TRBJ1-2; D ambiguous. Germline CDR1 SGHNT, CDR2 YYREEE (reference sequence). V dropped 0 bases and J dropped 6 bases, with 9 bases sitting between them. The CDR3 covers 13 residues.

The CDR3 here is CASHRGVNTEAFF. DNA for the CDR3: TGTGCCAGCCATAGGGGGGTGAACACTGAAGCTTTCTTT. V is TRBV6-1 and J is TRBJ1-1, with D perhaps TRBD1 (6 bases). This CDR3 contains 13 residues. CDR1 and CDR2 (germline): MNHNS, SASEGT. Trimming removed 8 bases at V and 0 bases at J, with 10 bases between.

The V call is TRBV11-2, the J call TRBJ1-2; no clear D. Germline V gene lookup returns CDR1 SGHAT and CDR2 FQNNGV. CDR3 length equals 14 residues. V lost 0 bases and J 4 bases, leaving 9 bases between the germline ends. CDR3 nucleotide sequence: TGTGCCAGCAGCTTAGACCCCTTCTCCTATGGCTACACCTTC. As protein: CASSLDPFSYGYTF.

Here the CDR3 DNA reads TGTGCCACCAGCAGAGATCGGGGCGGACAGGGGGCAGGTGAGCAGTACTTC. Amino acids: CATSRDRGGQGAGEQYF. The chain joins TRBV15 to TRBJ2-7; 11 bases are shared with TRBD1. Trimming removed 0 bases from V and 7 bases from J; junction bases left unmatched: 11. The germline V gene encodes CDR1 LNHNV and CDR2 YYDKDF (reference sequence). The CDR3 length is 17 residues. Full variable domain (remainder filled in from reference TRBV15 and TRBJ2-7): DAMVIQNPRYQVTQFGKPVTLSCSQTLNHNVMYWYQQKSSQAPKLLFHYYDKDFNNEADTPDNFQSRRPNTSFCFLDIRSPGLGDTAMYLCATSRDRGGQGAGEQYFGPGTRLTVT.

V is TRBV5-1 and J is TRBJ1-2, with D unresolved. Trimming took 0 bases from V and 2 from J, leaving 8 bases between them. Germline V CDR1 and CDR2: SGHRS, YFSETQ. The CDR3 runs to 14 residues. The CDR3 DNA reads as TGCGCCAGCAGCTTGGAACGGCAAAACTATGGCTACACCTTC. Translating gives CASSLERQNYGYTF.

The rearrangement links TRBV19 to TRBJ2-5; 8 bases align to TRBD2. CDR3 length: 16 amino acids. Germline V CDR1 and CDR2: LNHDA, SQIVND (reference sequence). With 4 bases clipped from V and 4 bases from J, the junction kept 11 bases outside the gene matches. This CDR3 reads CASSTRDGRAPETQYF. The CDR3 nucleotides read TGTGCCAGTAGTACACGCGACGGGAGGGCCCCAGAGACCCAGTACTTC. Looking up the rest from reference TRBV19 and TRBJ2-5 gives the full variable domain: DGGITQSPKYLFRKEGQNVTLSCEQNLNHDAMYWYRQDPGQGLRLIYYSQIVNDFQKGDIAEGYSVSREKKESFPLTVTSAQKNPTAFYLCASSTRDGRAPETQYFGPGTRLLVL.

The genes are TRBV7-8 and TRBJ2-1; TRBD2 aligns across 8 bases. The CDR3 runs to 16 residues. The germline V gene encodes CDR1 SGHVS and CDR2 FQNEAQ. Germline trimming cut 0 bases from V and 7 bases from J; bases unmatched to any gene: 8. CDR3 nucleotide sequence: TGTGCCAGCAGCTTAGCCGTAGCGGGAACTCTGAATGAGCAGTTCTTC. This encodes CASSLAVAGTLNEQFF.

The chain joins TRBV27 to TRBJ2-1; tentative D call: TRBD1 (6 bases). Germline V lookup: CDR1 MNHEY, CDR2 SMNVEV (reference sequence). Trimming took off 9 bases at V and 2 bases at J, with 23 bases between the two ends. CDR3 length: 17 residues. CDR3: CASKITPRAGAYNEQFF. In DNA form, the CDR3 reads TGTGCCAGTAAAATAACACCCCGGGCAGGGGCCTACAATGAGCAGTTCTTC.

V gene TRBV28 combines with J gene TRBJ2-3; TRBD1 matches 10 bases. The germline CDR1 and CDR2 sequences are MDHEN and SYDVKM. V trimming: 6 bases; J trimming: 2 bases; junction bases outside the gene matches: 11. This CDR3 spans 17 amino acids. CDR3 protein: CASSPVIGTGATDTQYF. The CDR3 coding sequence is TGTGCCAGCAGCCCCGTGATCGGGACAGGGGCCACAGATACGCAGTATTTT.

This chain connects TRBV28 to TRBJ1-5; D gene ambiguous. The CDR3 consists of 16 residues. CDR1 is MDHEN and CDR2 is SYDVKM in the germline V gene. V lost 3 bases and J lost 0, with 12 bases in between. CDR3 DNA: TGTGCCAGCAGTTTGAGCGGGAGCCTTAGCAATCAGCCCCAGCATTTT. Its translation is CASSLSGSLSNQPQHF.

This clone was recorded only once. The rearrangement joins TRBV7-3 to TRBJ2-5, with TRBD2 matching 10 bases. V was clipped by 2 bases and J by 0 bases; unmatched bases: 3. The CDR3 is 16 residues long. The germline gives CDR1 SGHTA, CDR2 FQGTGA. DNA for the CDR3: TGTGCCAGCAGCTTATCACTAGCGGGGAACCAAGAGACCCAGTACTTC. Protein sequence: CASSLSLAGNQETQYF.

A remark on this clone: The same CDR3 also results from other DNA sequences found in this sample. V usage is TRBV5-1 and J usage is TRBJ2-1, with TRBD2 matching 7 bases. This CDR3 comprises 15 residues. Germline V gene lookup returns CDR1 SGHRS and CDR2 YFSETQ. The trim removed 0 bases at V and 4 bases at J, leaving 4 bases unmatched. The CDR3 is CASSLVAGDYNEQFF. CDR3 nucleotides: TGCGCCAGCAGCTTGGTGGCGGGAGATTACAATGAGCAGTTCTTC.

For this clone: Other DNA variants within this sample encode the same CDR3. The rearrangement joins TRBV18 to TRBJ2-1, with D possibly TRBD2 on 6 matching bases. From germline, CDR1 is KGHSH and CDR2 LQKENI. V shed 2 bases and J shed 4 bases, with 6 bases lying between them. CDR3 length: 13 amino acids. This chain's CDR3 is CASSPGTYNEQFF. The CDR3 nucleotides read TGTGCCAGCTCACCAGGGACTTACAATGAGCAGTTCTTC. Together with reference TRBV18 and TRBJ2-1, the CDR3 gives the full variable domain: NAGVMQNPRHLVRRRGQEARLRCSPMKGHSHVYWYRQLPEEGLKFMVYLQKENIIDESGMPKERFSAEFPKEGPSILRIQQVVRGDSAAYFCASSPGTYNEQFFGPGTRLTVL.

This clone has a single count. This chain connects TRBV7-3 to TRBJ2-3, with D maybe TRBD2 (5 bases). CDR1 SGHTA and CDR2 FQGTGA come from the germline V gene. The CDR3 spans 14 residues. Trimming left V 1 base short and J 3 bases short, with 8 bases between. For the CDR3, the DNA is TGTGCCAGCAGCTTAAGAGCGGTGACAGATACGCAGTATTTT. Residues: CASSLRAVTDTQYF.

The chain carries TRBV28 and TRBJ2-5; 8 bases align to TRBD2. The CDR3 is 15 amino acids. From germline, CDR1 is MDHEN and CDR2 SYDVKM. J lost 7 bases, V lost 6 bases, and 13 bases had no gene match. Here the CDR3 reads CASSPGSGRGGTQYF. CDR3 DNA sequence: TGTGCCAGCAGCCCTGGGAGCGGGAGAGGTGGGACCCAGTACTTC.

This rearrangement joins TRBV30 to TRBJ1-2, with D maybe TRBD1 (5 bases). Germline-derived CDR1 and CDR2 are GTSNPN and SVGIG (reference sequence). This CDR3 contains 13 residues. The V end was cut by 5 bases, the J end by 6 bases, with 16 bases between. The CDR3 here is CAWAPGGVNGYTF. The DNA of the CDR3 is TGTGCCTGGGCCCCCGGGGGGGTAAATGGCTACACCTTC.

This rearrangement joins TRBV28 to TRBJ2-7; 7 bases line up with TRBD1. V shed 5 bases, J shed 2 bases, and the junction held 6 bases outside the gene matches. This CDR3 spans 14 amino acids. The V gene's germline CDR1 is MDHEN and CDR2 SYDVKM. The CDR3 coding sequence is TGTGCCAGCAGTGGCTACAGGGGAACCTACGAGCAGTACTTC. Protein: CASSGYRGTYEQYF.

In regard to this clone: The same CDR3 is also encoded by other DNA sequences in this sample. The chain employs TRBV28 and TRBJ1-2; 9 nucleotides match TRBD1. The CDR3 is 13 residues long. Unmatched junction bases numbered 3, after V lost 6 bases and J lost 4 bases. From germline, CDR1 is MDHEN and CDR2 SYDVKM. The CDR3 region is CASSLQGAYGYTF. CDR3 DNA sequence: TGTGCCAGCAGCCTACAGGGGGCCTATGGCTACACCTTC.

The CDR3 bases are TGTGCCAGCACCCCCTCCGGGGTGAACACTGAAGCTTTCTTT. Translated: CASTPSGVNTEAFF. V usage is TRBV28 and J usage is TRBJ1-1; D gene uncertain. Germline V gene data show CDR1 as MDHEN and CDR2 as SYDVKM. Trimming cost V 7 bases and J 0 bases, with 12 bases left between them. This CDR3 comprises 14 residues.